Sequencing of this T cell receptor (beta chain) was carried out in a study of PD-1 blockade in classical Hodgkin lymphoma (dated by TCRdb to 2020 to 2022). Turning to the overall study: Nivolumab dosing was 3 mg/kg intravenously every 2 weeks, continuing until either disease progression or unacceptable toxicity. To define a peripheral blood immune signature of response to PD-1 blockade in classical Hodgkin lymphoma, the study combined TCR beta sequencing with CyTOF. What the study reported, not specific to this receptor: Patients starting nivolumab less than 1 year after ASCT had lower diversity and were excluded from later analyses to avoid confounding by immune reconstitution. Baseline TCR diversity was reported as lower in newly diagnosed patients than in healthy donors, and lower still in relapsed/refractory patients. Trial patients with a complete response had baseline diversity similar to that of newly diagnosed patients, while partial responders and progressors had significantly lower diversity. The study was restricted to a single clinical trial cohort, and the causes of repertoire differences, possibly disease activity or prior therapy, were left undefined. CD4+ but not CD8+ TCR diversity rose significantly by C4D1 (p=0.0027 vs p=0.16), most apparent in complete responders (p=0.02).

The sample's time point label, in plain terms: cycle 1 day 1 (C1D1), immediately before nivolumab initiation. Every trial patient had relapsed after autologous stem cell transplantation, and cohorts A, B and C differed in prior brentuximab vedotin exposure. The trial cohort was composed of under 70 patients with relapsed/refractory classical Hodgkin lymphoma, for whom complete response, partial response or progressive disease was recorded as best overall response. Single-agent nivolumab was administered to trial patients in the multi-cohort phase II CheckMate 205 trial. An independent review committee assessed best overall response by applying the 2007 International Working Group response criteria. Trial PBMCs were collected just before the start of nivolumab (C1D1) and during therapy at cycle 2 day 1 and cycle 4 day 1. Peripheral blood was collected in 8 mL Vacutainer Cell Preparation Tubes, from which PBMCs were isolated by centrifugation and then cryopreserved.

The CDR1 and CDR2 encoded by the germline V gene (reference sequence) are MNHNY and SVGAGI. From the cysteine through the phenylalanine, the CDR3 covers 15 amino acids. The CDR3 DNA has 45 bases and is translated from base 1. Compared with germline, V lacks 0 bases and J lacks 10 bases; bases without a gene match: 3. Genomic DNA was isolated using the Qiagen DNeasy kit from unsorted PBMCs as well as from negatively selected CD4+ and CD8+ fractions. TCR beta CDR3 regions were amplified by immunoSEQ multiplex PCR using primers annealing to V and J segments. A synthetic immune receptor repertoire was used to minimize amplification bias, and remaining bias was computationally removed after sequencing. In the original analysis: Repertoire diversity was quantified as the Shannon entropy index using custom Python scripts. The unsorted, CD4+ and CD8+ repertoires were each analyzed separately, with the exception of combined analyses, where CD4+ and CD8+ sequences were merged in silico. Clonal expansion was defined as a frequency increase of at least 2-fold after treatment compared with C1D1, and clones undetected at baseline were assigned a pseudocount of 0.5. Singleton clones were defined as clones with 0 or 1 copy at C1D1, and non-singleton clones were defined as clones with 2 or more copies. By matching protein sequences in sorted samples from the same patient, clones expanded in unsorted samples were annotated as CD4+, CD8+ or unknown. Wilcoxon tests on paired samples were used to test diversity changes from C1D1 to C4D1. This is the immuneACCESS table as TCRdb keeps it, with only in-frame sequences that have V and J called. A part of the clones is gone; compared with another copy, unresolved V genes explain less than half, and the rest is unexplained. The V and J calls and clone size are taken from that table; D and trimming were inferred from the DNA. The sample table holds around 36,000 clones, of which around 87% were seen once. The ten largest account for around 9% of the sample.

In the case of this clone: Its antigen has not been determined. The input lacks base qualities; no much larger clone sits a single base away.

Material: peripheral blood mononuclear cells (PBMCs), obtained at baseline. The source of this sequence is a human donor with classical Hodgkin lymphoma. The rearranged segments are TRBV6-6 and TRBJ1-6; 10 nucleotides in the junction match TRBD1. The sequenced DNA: TGTGCCAGCAGTTACTCGGGACAGGGGTTCTCACCCCTCCACTTT. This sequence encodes CASSYSGQGFSPLHF.